This passage covers 13 T cell receptor beta chains from one sample sequenced in a study of identifying expanded T cells in peripheral blood. Data came from immunoSEQ multiplex PCR; TCRdb stores just in-frame clones and leaves some out. The sample holds approximately 110,000 clones; about 87% are singletons and the top ten take 7% to 9%. Sequenced material: blood. These TCRs come from a person aged 18 to 75 in good health.

This chain joins TRBV2 and TRBJ2-5, with D unresolved. The CDR3 totals 12 residues. CDR1 and CDR2 from the germline V gene are SNHLY and FYNNEI. The V and J ends lost 3 bases and 9 bases respectively, with 11 bases between them. CDR3 protein: CASSDESAAQYF. The CDR3 nucleotides are TGTGCCAGCAGTGATGAGTCGGCGGCCCAGTACTTC.

A few counts support this clone. The CDR3 loop reads CASMGELQGWRNQPQHF. In nucleotides, the CDR3 is TGTGCCAGTATGGGAGAGTTACAGGGATGGCGCAATCAGCCCCAGCATTTT. V and J are TRBV19 and TRBJ1-5, with D perhaps matching TRBD1 (6 bases). From germline, CDR1 is LNHDA and CDR2 SQIVND (reference sequence). V was clipped by 7 bases and J by 2 bases, with 21 bases between them. The CDR3 spans 17 residues.

In its sample, this clone was seen once. V gene TRBV5-1 combines with J gene TRBJ1-1; D is ambiguous. This CDR3 comprises 16 residues. Trimming pared 0 bases from V and 1 base from J, leaving 13 bases between. Germline CDR1 SGHRS, CDR2 YFSETQ. CDR3 sequence (DNA): TGCGCCAGCAGCTTGGCCATCGGCACTCAGAACACTGAAGCTTTCTTT. Translating it yields CASSLAIGTQNTEAFF.

The chain carries TRBV5-1 and TRBJ2-1; 11 bases map to TRBD2. This CDR3 has 16 residues. V was pared by 4 bases and J by 4 bases, with 7 bases of the junction left unmatched. The germline CDR1 and CDR2 sequences are SGHRS and YFSETQ. Here the CDR3 reads CASSRRGLADYNEQFF. The CDR3, as DNA: TGCGCCAGCAGCCGTAGGGGACTAGCGGATTACAATGAGCAGTTCTTC.

The chain carries TRBV6-5 and TRBJ2-5; D is ambiguous. V dropped 6 bases and J dropped 2 bases, with 10 bases sitting between them. The CDR3 sequence is 13 residues long. CDR1 is MNHEY, CDR2 SVGAGI, per germline. CDR3 loop: CASRESSQETQYF. The CDR3 bases are TGTGCCAGCAGGGAGAGTTCACAAGAGACCCAGTACTTC.

This chain joins TRBV25-1 and TRBJ1-2, with a possible D match to TRBD1 (5 bases). Trimming took off 1 base at V and 5 bases at J, with 17 bases between the two ends. Per the germline V gene, CDR1 is MGHDK and CDR2 is SYGVNS. There are 16 residues in the CDR3. The CDR3 protein is CASSESRGIGGYGYTF. The CDR3 DNA sequence: TGTGCCAGCAGTGAATCCCGGGGGATTGGGGGTTATGGCTACACCTTC.

The V call is TRBV28, the J call TRBJ1-4; TRBD1 matches 11 bases. Germline CDR1 and CDR2: MDHEN and SYDVKM. The CDR3 is made up of 14 amino acids. V trimming: 5 bases; J trimming: 5 bases; junction bases outside the gene matches: 1. This CDR3 reads CASSGQGANEKLFF. The CDR3 DNA is TGTGCCAGCAGTGGACAGGGGGCAAATGAAAAACTGTTTTTT.

V gene TRBV10-3 combines with J gene TRBJ2-7, with 11 positions matching TRBD1. Germline assignment: CDR1 ENHRY and CDR2 SYGVKD. The CDR3 has 16 amino acids. V shed 3 bases, J shed 5 bases, and the junction held 9 bases outside the gene matches. CDR3 DNA sequence: TGTGCCATCAGTGAAGGATTAGGACAGGGGGCCCACGAGCAGTACTTC. Translating it yields CAISEGLGQGAHEQYF.

The V gene is TRBV2, the J gene TRBJ2-1, with D perhaps matching TRBD1 (8 bases). Germline CDR1 and CDR2: SNHLY and FYNNEI. Trimming left V 8 bases short and J 10 bases short, with 15 bases between. CDR3 size: 12 residues. The CDR3 region has the DNA TGTGCCAGCGCGACAGGGGAGGGCGAGCAGTTCTTC. Amino acids: CASATGEGEQFF. Together with reference TRBV2 and TRBJ2-1, the CDR3 gives the full variable domain: EPEVTQTPSHQVTQMGQEVILRCVPISNHLYFYWYRQILGQKVEFLVSFYNNEISEKSEIFDDQFSVERPDGSNFTLKIRSTKLEDSAMYFCASATGEGEQFFGPGTRLTVL.

The chain carries TRBV14 and TRBJ2-2; TRBD2 matches 8 bases. The J segment lost 1 base and the V segment lost 4 bases, leaving 14 bases of the junction unmatched. Per germline, CDR1 SGHDN and CDR2 FVKESK. The CDR3 is 19 amino acids. CDR3 nucleotide sequence: TGTGCCAGCAGCCCATTGGTGGCTAGCGGGCCGTTGAACACCGGGGAGCTGTTTTTT. It encodes CASSPLVASGPLNTGELFF.

This clone was detected once. The chain joins TRBV19 to TRBJ1-1, with a weak D call TRBD1 (5 bases). V was clipped by 7 bases and J by 2 bases, with 11 bases between them. This CDR3 has 13 residues. Germline V lookup: CDR1 LNHDA, CDR2 SQIVND (reference sequence). The CDR3 coding sequence is TGTGCCAGTAATCGACAGTACAACACTGAAGCTTTCTTT. This translates into CASNRQYNTEAFF.

The V and J genes are TRBV6-5 and TRBJ1-5; no clear D. Trimming pared 6 bases from V and 4 bases from J, leaving 4 bases between. This CDR3 has 11 amino acids. Germline CDR1 MNHEY, CDR2 SVGAGI. The CDR3 protein is CASRGNQPQHF. The CDR3, as DNA: TGTGCCAGCAGGGGGAATCAGCCCCAGCATTTT.

The rearrangement links TRBV19 to TRBJ2-1; 9 positions agree with TRBD2. CDR1 is LNHDA, CDR2 SQIVND, per germline (reference sequence). V trimming: 3 bases; J trimming: 9 bases; junction bases outside the gene matches: 9. This CDR3 is built from 15 residues. The CDR3 region is CASSIKTSGPGEQFF. CDR3 nucleotides: TGTGCCAGTAGTATTAAAACTAGCGGGCCAGGTGAGCAGTTCTTC.